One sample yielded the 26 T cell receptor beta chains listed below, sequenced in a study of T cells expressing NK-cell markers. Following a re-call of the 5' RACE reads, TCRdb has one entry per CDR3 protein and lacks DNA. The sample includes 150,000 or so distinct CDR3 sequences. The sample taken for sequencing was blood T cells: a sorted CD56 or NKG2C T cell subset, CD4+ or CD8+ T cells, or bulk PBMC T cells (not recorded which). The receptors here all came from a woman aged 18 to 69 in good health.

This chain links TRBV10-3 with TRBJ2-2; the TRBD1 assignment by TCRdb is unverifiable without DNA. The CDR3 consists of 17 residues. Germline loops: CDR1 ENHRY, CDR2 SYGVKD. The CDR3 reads CAIRTRTGTKNTGELFF.

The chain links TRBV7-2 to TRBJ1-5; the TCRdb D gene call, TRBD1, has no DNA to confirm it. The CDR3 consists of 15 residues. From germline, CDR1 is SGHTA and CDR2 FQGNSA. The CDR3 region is CASSQTGNSNQPQHF.

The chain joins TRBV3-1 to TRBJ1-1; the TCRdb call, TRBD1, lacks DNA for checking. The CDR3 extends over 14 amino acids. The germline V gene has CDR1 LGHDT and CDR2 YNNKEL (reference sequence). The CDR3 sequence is CASSQETRQSEAFF.

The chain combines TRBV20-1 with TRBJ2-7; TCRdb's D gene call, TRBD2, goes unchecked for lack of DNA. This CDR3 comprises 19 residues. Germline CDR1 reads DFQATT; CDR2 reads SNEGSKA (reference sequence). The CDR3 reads CSARDLGVAGRSRNYEQYF.

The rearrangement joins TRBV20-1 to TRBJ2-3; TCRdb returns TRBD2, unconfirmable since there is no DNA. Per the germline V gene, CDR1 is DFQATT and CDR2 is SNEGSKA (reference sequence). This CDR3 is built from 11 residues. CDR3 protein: CSVEVTDTQYF.

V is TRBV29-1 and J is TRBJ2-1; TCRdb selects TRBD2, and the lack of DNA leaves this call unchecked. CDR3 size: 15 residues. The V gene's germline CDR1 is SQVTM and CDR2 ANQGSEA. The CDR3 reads CSADGLAGGGDEQFF.

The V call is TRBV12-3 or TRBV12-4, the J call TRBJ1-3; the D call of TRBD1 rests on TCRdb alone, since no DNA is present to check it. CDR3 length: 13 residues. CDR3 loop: CASSRDRRNTIYF.

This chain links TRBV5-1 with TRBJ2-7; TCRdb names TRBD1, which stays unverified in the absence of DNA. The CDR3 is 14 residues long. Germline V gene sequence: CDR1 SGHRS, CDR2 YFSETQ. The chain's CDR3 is CASGRQEATYEQYF.

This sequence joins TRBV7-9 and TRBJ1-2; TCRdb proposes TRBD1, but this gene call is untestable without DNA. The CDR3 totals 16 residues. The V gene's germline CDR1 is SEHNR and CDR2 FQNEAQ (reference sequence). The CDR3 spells CASSFTRDRGTYGYTF.

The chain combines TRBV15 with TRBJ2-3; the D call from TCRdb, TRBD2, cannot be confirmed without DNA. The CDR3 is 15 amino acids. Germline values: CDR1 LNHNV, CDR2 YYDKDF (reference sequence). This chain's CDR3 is CATSRNGTSRVTQYF.

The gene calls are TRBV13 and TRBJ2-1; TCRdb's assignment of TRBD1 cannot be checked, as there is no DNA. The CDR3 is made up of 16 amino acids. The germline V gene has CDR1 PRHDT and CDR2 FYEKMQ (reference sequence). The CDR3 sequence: CASSPEGGFSYNEQFF. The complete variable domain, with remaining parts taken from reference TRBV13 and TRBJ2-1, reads AAGVIQSPRHLIKEKRETATLKCYPIPRHDTVYWYQQGPGQDPQFLISFYEKMQSDKGSIPDRFSAQQFSDYHSELNMSSLELGDSALYFCASSPEGGFSYNEQFFGPGTRLTVL.

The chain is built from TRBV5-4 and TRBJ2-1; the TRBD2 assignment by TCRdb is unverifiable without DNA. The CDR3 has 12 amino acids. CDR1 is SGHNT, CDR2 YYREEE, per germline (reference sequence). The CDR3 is CASGTTRPEQFF.

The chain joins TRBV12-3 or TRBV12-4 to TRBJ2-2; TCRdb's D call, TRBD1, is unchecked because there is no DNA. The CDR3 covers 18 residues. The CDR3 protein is CASRDRGQGGLSTGELFF.

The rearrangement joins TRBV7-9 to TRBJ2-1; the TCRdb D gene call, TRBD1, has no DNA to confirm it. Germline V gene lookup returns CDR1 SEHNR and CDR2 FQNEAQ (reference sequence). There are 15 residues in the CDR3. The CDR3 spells CASSLAGTGANEQFF.

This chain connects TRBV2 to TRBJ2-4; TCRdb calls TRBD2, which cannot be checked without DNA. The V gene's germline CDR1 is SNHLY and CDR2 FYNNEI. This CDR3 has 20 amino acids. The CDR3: CASSEGTSGRALLAKNIQYF.

The CDR3 sequence is CASSPTDISSYNEQFF. The V call is TRBV5-1, the J call TRBJ2-1. There are 16 residues in the CDR3. The germline gives CDR1 SGHRS, CDR2 YFSETQ.

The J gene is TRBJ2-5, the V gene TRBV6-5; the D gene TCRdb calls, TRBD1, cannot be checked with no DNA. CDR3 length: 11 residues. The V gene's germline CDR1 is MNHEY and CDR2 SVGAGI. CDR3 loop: CASSSEGPVYF.

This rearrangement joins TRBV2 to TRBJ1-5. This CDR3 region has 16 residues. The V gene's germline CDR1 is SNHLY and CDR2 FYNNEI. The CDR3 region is CASSEGAWKSNQPQHF.

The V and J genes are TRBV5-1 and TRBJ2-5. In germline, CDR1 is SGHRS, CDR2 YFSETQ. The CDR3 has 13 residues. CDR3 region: CASSLEGTETQYF.

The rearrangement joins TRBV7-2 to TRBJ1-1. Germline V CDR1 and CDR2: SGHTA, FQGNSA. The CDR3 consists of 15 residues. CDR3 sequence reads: CASSLIGHLNTEAFF.

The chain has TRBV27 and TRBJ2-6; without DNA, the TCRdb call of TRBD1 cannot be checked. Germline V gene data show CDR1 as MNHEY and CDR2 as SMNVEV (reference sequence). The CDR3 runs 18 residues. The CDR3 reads CARTKPGQGPSGANVLTF. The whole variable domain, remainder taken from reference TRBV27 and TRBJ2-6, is EAQVTQNPRYLITVTGKKLTVTCSQNMNHEYMSWYRQDPGLGLRQIYYSMNVEVTDKGDVPEGYKVSRKEKRNFPLILESPSPNQTSLYFCARTKPGQGPSGANVLTFGAGSRLTVL.

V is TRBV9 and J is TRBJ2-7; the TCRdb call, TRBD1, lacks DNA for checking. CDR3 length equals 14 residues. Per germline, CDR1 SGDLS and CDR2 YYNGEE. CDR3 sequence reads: CASSVSGATHEQYF.

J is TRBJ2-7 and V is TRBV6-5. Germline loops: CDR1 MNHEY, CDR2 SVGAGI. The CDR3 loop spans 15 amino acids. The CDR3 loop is CASSSRGQGPYEQYF.

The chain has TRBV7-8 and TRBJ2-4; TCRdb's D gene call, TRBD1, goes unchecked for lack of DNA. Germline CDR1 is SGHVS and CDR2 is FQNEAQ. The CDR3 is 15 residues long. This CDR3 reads CASSLAGTGQNIQYF. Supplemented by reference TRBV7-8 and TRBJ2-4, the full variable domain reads GAGVSQSPRYKVAKRGQDVALRCDPISGHVSLFWYQQALGQGPEFLTYFQNEAQLDKSGLPSDRFFAERPEGSVSTLKIQRTQQEDSAVYLCASSLAGTGQNIQYFGAGTRLSVL.

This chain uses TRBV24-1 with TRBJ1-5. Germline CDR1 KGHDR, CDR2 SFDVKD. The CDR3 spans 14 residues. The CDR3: CATSLGDSNQPQHF.

Here the CDR3 reads CATAPNRGRGETQYF. This chain joins TRBV19 and TRBJ2-5; TCRdb names TRBD1, which stays unverified in the absence of DNA. CDR3 length equals 15 residues. Germline lookup yields CDR1 LNHDA and CDR2 SQIVND (reference sequence).